The clone carrying this T cell receptor beta chain was found a few times. The antigen remains undetermined. Germline CDR1 is DFQATT and CDR2 is SNEGSKA (reference sequence). Trimming cost V 0 bases and J 2 bases, with 12 bases left between them. CDR3 length: 15 amino acids. This sample was taken from a study of T cells in Graves' hyperthyroidism and ophthalmopathy. Whole-study results and caveats: Model output signaled ophthalmopathy a median approximately 6 months ahead of onset. By a 13 V-J model, ophthalmopathy was set apart from stable hyperthyroidism.

Amplification of TCR beta CDR3 regions used RNA as the template. Initially, a first-round RT-PCR of the TCR CDR3 employed the HTBI primer set. One entry per CDR3 protein results from TCRdb running MiXCR on the multiplex PCR reads. The table includes hundreds of thousands of distinct CDR3 sequences, 11% to 15% detected once. Diagnoses rested on clinical symptoms, serum thyroxine and TRAb, thyroid ultrasound and orbital computed tomography. The sequence was obtained from a woman under 30 with Graves' hyperthyroidism. The chain is built from TRBV20-1 and TRBJ2-3; tentative D call: TRBD2 (5 bases). Sequencing input: blood. The CDR3 DNA is TGCAGTGCTAGAGATAAGCGGAGCCACACAGATACGCAGTATTTT. Translation gives CSARDKRSHTDTQYF.